The TCR beta chain under discussion was sequenced for a study of shared clonotypes between healthy human individuals. The study's findings and limits: The sharing of roughly 5% of naive CD4 clonotypes was seen across a few donors.

From CD4+ cells came CD45RA+ naive and CD45RA-negative memory subsets. This CDR3 spans 12 amino acids. The V end was cut by 7 bases, the J end by 8 bases, with 12 bases between. Germline V lookup: CDR1 SNHLY, CDR2 FYNNEI. On this clone itself: Its antigen is not identified.

The protocol was immunoSEQ multiplex PCR, while the TCRdb copy is restricted to in-frame clones and leaves out a portion. The table lists about 680,000 clones, approximately 73% of them singletons. The rearrangement joins TRBV2 to TRBJ2-1; no clear D. Sequencing was performed on memory CD4+ T cells sorted from blood. Subset noted: CD45RA-negative fraction. The origin of this receptor is a woman aged 25 to 39 in good health. CDR3 protein: CASNRVTDEQFF. CDR3 nucleotides: TGTGCCAGCAACCGAGTGACGGATGAGCAGTTCTTC.